This T cell receptor (beta chain) was found in a study of regulatory T cells in long-lasting Graves disease. Study-wide context: Positive TSH receptor antibodies alongside over 5 years of antithyroid drugs were what marked Graves' disease as persistent. Study outcomes and limitations: Persistent disease was characterized by preferential usage of TRBV28, TRBJ1-2 and TRBJ2-5. Persistent Graves' disease cases displayed lower TCR diversity than newly diagnosed ones.

From germline, CDR1 is MDHEN and CDR2 SYDVKM. Germline trimming cut 6 bases from V and 4 bases from J; bases unmatched to any gene: 14. The CDR3 length is 17 residues. Libraries of TCR beta came from iRepertoire HTBI primers plus Arm-PCR of CDR3 regions. Authors' data handling: Looking across samples, the authors found approximately 60 TRBV and some 15 TRBJ segments. One entry per CDR3 protein, called by TCRdb with MiXCR from the multiplex PCR reads. The V and J calls, along with clone size, are taken from TCRdb and not from the paper's own processing. The sample shows hundreds of thousands of distinct CDR3 sequences, less than 25% of them seen only once. Time point defined: persistent/refractory GD, antithyroid drugs over 5 years with positive TRAb. Extracted PBMC RNA gave rise to the TCR library. This clonotype was seen only a few times. Its specificity is unknown. A much larger clone lies one base from this, so it may be a read error. It is likely a read error, because the conserved phenylalanine at the end of the CDR3 is missing.

Sequences were derived from peripheral blood mononuclear cells (PBMCs), sampled when the disease was refractory, from a patient treated with antithyroid drugs. The source is a female donor with Graves disease. V is TRBV28 and J is TRBJ2-5, with 10 bases aligning to TRBD2. This chain's CDR3 is CASRPTRTSGGGETQYL. In nucleotides, the CDR3 is TGTGCCAGCAGACCCACCCGGACTAGCGGAGGGGGAGAGACCCAGTACCTC.